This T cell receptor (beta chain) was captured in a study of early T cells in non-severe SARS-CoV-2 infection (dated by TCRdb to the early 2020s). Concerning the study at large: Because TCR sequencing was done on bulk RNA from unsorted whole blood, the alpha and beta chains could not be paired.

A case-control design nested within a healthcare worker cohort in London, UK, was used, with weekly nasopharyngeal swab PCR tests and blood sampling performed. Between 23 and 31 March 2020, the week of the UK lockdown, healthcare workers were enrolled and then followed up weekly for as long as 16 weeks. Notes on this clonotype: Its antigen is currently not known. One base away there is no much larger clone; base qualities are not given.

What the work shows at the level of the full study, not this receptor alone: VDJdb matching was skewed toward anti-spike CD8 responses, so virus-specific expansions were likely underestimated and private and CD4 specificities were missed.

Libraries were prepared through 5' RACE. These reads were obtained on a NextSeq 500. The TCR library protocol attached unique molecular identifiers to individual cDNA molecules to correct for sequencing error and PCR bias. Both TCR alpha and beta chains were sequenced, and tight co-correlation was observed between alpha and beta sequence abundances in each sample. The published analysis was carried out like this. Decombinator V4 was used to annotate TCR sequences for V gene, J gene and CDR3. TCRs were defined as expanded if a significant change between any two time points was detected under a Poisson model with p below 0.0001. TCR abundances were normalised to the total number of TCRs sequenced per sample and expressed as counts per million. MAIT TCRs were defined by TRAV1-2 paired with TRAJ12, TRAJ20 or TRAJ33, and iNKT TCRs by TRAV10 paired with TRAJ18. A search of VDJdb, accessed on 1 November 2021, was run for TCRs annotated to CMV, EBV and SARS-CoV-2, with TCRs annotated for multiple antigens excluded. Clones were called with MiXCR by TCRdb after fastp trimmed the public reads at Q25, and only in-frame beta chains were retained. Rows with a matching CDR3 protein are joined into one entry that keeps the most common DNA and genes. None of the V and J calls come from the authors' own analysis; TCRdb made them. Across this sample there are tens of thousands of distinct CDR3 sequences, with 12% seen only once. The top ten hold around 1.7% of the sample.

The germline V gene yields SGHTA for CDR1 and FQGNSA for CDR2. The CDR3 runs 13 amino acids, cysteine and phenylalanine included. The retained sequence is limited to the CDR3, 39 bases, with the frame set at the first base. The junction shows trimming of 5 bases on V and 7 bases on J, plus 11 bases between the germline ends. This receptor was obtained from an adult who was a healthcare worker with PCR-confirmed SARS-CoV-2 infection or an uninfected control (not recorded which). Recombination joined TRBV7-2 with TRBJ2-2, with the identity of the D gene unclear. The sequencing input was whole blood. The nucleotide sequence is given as TGTGCCAGCAGCCCGTATCGTGTCGGGGAGCTGTTTTTT. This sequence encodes CASSPYRVGELFF. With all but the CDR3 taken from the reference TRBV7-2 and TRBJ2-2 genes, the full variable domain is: GAGVSQSPSNKVTEKGKDVELRCDPISGHTALYWYRQSLGQGLEFLIYFQGNSAPDKSGLPSDRFSAERTGGSVSTLTIQRTQQEDSAVYLCASSPYRVGELFFGEGSRLTVL.